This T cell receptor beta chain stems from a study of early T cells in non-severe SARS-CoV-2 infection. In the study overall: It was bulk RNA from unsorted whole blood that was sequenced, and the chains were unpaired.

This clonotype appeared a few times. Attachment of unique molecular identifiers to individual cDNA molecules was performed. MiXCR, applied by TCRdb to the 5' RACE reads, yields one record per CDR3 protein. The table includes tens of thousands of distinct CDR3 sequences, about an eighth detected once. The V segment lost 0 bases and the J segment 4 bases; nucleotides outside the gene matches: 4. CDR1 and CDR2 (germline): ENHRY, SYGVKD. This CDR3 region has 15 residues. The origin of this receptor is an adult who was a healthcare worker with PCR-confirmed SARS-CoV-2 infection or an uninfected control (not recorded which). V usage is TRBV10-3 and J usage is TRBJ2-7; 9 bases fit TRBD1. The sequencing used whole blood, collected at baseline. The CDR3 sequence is CAISESGTGRYEQYF. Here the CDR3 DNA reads TGTGCCATCAGTGAGTCGGGGACAGGGCGGTACGAGCAGTACTTC.